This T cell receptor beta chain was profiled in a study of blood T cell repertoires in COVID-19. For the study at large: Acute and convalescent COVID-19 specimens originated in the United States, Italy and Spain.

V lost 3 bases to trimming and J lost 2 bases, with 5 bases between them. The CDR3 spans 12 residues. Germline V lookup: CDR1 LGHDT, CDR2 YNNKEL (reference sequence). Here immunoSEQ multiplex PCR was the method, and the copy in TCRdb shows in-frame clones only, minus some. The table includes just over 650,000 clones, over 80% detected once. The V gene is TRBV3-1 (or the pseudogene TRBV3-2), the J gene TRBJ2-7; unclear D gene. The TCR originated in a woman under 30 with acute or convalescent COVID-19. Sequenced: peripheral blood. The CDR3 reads CASSQSTYEQYF. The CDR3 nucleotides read TGTGCCAGCAGCCAGTCAACCTACGAGCAGTACTTC.